The next 5 T cell receptor beta chains were all read from a single sample in a study of blood T cell repertoires in COVID-19. Produced via immunoSEQ multiplex PCR; TCRdb's table is partial and in-frame only. In the table there are approximately 77,000 clones, 86% of which are singletons. Sequenced sample: peripheral blood. The receptor source for this set is a man younger than 40 with acute or convalescent COVID-19.

V usage is TRBV30 and J usage is TRBJ2-3; 9 bases line up with TRBD2. The CDR3 length is 16 residues. CDR1 is GTSNPN, CDR2 SVGIG, per germline (reference sequence). V lost 3 bases, J lost 2 bases, and 9 bases stayed unmatched. CDR3 amino acids: CAWSGGSGRITDTQYF. In nucleotides, the CDR3 is TGTGCCTGGAGCGGGGGTAGCGGGAGAATCACAGATACGCAGTATTTT.

CDR3 bases: TGTGCCTGGAGTGATGAGTGGACACTTGATAGGGAGACCCAGTACTTC. Translated: CAWSDEWTLDRETQYF. The rearrangement links TRBV30 to TRBJ2-5; D may be TRBD1 (5 bases). CDR1 and CDR2 (germline): GTSNPN, SVGIG (reference sequence). The V end lost 1 base, the J end lost 5 bases, and 20 bases lay between the germline ends. CDR3 length: 16 residues. Full variable domain (rest looked up from reference TRBV30 and TRBJ2-5): SQTIHQWPATLVQPVGSPLSLECTVEGTSNPNLYWYRQAAGRGLQLLFYSVGIGQISSEVPQNLSASRPQDRQFILSSKKLLLSDSGFYLCAWSDEWTLDRETQYFGPGTRLLVL.

The rearrangement links TRBV4-3 to TRBJ1-2; D perhaps matches TRBD1 (6 bases). The V end was cut by 0 bases, the J end by 4 bases, with 6 bases between. The CDR3 length is 13 residues. Germline lookup yields CDR1 LGHNA and CDR2 YSLEER. CDR3 region: CASSQEQGYGYTF. In DNA form, the CDR3 reads TGCGCCAGCAGCCAAGAACAGGGCTATGGCTACACCTTC.

The chain links TRBV7-8 to TRBJ2-3, with D tentatively TRBD2 (6 bases). In germline, CDR1 is SGHVS, CDR2 FQNEAQ. The CDR3 loop spans 17 amino acids. The V and J ends lost 8 bases and 1 base respectively, with 22 bases between them. CDR3: CASELTIVAEGTDTQYF. The CDR3 bases are TGTGCCAGCGAGCTTACCATTGTAGCGGAGGGCACAGATACGCAGTATTTT.

CDR3 in amino acids: CASSRLGGGPRDNEQFF. Written as DNA, the CDR3 is TGTGCCAGCAGCCGGTTGGGGGGAGGCCCCCGTGACAATGAGCAGTTCTTC. This chain connects TRBV7-9 to TRBJ2-1; possibly TRBD2 for D (6 bases). This CDR3 is built from 17 residues. Trimming cost V 5 bases and J 5 bases, with 22 bases left between them. Germline V gene data show CDR1 as SEHNR and CDR2 as FQNEAQ (reference sequence).